Detailed here is one T cell receptor beta chain. No antigen is known for it. The sample has other DNA sequences that encode this CDR3 too. This CDR3 has 15 amino acids. Germline CDR1 MNHEY, CDR2 SVGAGI. V was clipped by 0 bases and J by 1 base, with 10 bases between them. The data are from a study of shared clonotypes between healthy human individuals. At the level of the study: Three plates were used per donor for CD4 naive, three for CD4 memory, two for CD8 naive and one for CD8 memory.

Study outcomes and limitations: Among a few donors, about 5% of naive CD4 clonotypes were found in common.

Data came from immunoSEQ multiplex PCR; TCRdb stores just in-frame clones and leaves some out. The sample lists some 2,100,000 clones, nearly 97% seen once, with over 0.1% in the top ten. Adults of Caucasian background living in Nashville, Tennessee made up all donors. This clonotype was obtained from a man between 18 and 29 years old in good health. The specimen was naive CD4+ T cells sorted from blood. Subset specified: CD45RA+ positively selected. The rearrangement links TRBV6-5 to TRBJ2-7; D not certain. The CDR3: CASSYSSVSSYEQYF. DNA of the CDR3: TGTGCCAGCAGTTACTCATCTGTTTCTTCCTACGAGCAGTACTTC.